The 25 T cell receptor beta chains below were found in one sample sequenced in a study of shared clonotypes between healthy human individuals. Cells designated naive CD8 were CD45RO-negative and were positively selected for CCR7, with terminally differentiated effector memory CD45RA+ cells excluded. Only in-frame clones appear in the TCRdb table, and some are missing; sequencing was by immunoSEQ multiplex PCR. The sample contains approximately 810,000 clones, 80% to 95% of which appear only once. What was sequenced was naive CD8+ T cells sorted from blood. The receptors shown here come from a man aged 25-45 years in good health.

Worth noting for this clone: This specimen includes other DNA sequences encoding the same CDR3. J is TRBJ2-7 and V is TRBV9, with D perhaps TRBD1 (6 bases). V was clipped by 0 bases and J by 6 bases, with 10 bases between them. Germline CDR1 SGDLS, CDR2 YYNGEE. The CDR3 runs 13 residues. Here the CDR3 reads CASSVGQGLEQYF. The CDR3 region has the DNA TGTGCCAGCAGCGTAGGGCAGGGGCTCGAGCAGTACTTC.

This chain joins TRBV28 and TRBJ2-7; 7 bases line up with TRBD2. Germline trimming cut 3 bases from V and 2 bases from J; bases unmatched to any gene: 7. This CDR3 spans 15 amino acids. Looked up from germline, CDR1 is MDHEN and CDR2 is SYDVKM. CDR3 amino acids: CASSFRGEGPYEQYF. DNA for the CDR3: TGTGCCAGCAGTTTTCGGGGGGAGGGCCCCTACGAGCAGTACTTC. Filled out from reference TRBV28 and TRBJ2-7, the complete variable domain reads DVKVTQSSRYLVKRTGEKVFLECVQDMDHENMFWYRQDPGLGLRLIYFSYDVKMKEKGDIPEGYSVSREKKERFSLILESASTNQTSMYLCASSFRGEGPYEQYFGPGTRLTVT.

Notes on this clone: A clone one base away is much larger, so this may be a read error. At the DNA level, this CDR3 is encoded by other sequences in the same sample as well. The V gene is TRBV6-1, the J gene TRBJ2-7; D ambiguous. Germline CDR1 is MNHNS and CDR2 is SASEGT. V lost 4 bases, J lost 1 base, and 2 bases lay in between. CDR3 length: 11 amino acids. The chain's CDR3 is CASSGSYEQYF. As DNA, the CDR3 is TGTGCCAGCAGTGGGTCCTACGAGCAGTACTTC.

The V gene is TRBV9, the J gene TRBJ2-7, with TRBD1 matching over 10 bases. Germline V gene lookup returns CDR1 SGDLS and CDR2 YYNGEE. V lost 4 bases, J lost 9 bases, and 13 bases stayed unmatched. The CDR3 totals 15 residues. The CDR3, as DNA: TGTGCCAGCAGCCCAGAAGGGACAGGGGTAGATGGGCAGTACTTC. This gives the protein CASSPEGTGVDGQYF.

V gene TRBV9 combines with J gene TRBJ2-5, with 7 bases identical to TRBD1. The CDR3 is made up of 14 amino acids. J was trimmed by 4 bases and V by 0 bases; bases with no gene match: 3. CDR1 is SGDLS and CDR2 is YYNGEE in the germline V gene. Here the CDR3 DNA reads TGTGCCAGCAGCGTAGACAGGGGTGTAGAGACCCAGTACTTC. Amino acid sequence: CASSVDRGVETQYF.

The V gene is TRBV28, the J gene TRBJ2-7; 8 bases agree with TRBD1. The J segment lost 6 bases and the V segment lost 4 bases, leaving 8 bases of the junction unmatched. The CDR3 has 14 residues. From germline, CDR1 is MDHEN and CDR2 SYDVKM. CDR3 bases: TGTGCCAGCAGTTGGACCCGGACAGGGTCCGAGCAGTACTTC. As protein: CASSWTRTGSEQYF.

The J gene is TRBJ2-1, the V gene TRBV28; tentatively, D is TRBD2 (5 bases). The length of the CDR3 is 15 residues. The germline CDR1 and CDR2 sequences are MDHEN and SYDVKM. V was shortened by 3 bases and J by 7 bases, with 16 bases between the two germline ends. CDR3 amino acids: CASSFYEGAVNEQFF. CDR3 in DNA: TGTGCCAGCAGTTTCTATGAGGGAGCGGTAAATGAGCAGTTCTTC.

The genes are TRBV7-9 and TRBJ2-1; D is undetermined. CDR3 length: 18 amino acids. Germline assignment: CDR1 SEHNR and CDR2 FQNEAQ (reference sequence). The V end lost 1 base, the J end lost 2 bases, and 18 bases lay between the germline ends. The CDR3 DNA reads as TGTGCCAGCAGCTTAGGTAGTTTTCGGACGGATACCTACAATGAGCAGTTCTTC. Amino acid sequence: CASSLGSFRTDTYNEQFF.

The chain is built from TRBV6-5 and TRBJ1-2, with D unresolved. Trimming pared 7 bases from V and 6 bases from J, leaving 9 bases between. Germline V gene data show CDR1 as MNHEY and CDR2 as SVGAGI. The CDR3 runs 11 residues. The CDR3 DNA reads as TGTGCCAGCAACTCTGGGAATGGCTACACCTTC. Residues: CASNSGNGYTF.

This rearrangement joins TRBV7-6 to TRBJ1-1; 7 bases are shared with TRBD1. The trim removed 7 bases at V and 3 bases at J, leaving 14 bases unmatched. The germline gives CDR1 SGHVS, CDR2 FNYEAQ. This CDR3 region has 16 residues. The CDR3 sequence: CASTPGGQGLDTEAFF. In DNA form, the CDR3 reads TGTGCCAGCACCCCAGGGGGGCAGGGGCTGGACACTGAAGCTTTCTTT.

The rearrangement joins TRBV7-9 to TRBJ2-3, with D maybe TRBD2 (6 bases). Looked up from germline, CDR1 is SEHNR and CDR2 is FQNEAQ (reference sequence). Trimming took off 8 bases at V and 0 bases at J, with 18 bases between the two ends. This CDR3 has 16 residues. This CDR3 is CASAFGREESTDTQYF. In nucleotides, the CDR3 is TGTGCCAGCGCCTTCGGGCGGGAAGAGAGCACAGATACGCAGTATTTT.

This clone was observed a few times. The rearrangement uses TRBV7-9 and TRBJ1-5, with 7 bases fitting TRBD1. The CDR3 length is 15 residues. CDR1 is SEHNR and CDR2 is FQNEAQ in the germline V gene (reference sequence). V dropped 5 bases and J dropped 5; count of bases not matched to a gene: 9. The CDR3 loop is CASSTDREVHQPQHF. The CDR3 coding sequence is TGTGCCAGCAGCACTGACAGGGAGGTCCATCAGCCCCAGCATTTT.

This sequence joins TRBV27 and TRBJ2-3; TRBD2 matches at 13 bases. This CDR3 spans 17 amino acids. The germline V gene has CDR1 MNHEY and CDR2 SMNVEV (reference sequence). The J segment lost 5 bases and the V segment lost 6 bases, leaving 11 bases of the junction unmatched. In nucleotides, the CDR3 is TGTGCCAGCAGGGGAAGGGGACTAGCGGGATATCTAGATACGCAGTATTTT. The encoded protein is CASRGRGLAGYLDTQYF.

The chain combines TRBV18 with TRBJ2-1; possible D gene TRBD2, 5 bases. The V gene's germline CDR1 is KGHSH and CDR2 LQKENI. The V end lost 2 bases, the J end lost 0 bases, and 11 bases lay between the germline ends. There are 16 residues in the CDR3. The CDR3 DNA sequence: TGTGCCAGCTCACCATTCAGGAGGAGCTCCTACAATGAGCAGTTCTTC. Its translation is CASSPFRRSSYNEQFF.

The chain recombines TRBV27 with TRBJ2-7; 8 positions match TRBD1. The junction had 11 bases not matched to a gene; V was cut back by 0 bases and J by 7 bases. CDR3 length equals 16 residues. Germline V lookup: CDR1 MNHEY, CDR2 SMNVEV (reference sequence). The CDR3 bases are TGTGCCAGCAGTTTATCGTCCGGCAGGGGGCTAGAGGAGCAGTACTTC. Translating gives CASSLSSGRGLEEQYF.

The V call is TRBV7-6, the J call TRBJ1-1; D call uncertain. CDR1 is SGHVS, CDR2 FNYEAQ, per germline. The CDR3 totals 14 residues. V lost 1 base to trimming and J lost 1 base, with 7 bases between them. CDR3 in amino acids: CASSLGQANTEAFF. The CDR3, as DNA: TGTGCCAGCAGCTTAGGGCAGGCGAACACTGAAGCTTTCTTT.

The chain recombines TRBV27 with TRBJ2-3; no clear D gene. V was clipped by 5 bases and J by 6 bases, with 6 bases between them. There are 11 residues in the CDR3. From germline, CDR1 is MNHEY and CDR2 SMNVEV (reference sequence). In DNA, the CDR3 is TGTGCCAGCAGTGCGAGGGATACGCAGTATTTT. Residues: CASSARDTQYF.

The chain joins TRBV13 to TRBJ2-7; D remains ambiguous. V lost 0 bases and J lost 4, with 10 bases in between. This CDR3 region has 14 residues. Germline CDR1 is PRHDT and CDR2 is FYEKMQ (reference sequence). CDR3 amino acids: CASSLGRFPYEQYF. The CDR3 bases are TGTGCCAGCAGCTTAGGCCGGTTCCCATACGAGCAGTACTTC.

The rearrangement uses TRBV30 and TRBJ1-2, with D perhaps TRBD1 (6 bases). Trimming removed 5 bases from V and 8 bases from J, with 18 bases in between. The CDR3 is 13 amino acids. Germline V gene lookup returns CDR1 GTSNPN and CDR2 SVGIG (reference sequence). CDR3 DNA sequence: TGTGCCTGGGGGGGCCCACTATCGGGCGGCTACACCTTC. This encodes CAWGGPLSGGYTF.

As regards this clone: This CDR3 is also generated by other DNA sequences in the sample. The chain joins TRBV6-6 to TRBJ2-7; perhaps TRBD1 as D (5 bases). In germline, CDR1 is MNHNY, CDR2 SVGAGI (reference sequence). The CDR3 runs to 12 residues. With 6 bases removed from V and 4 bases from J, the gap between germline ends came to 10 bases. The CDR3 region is CASRSTDYEQYF. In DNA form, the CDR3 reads TGTGCCAGCAGGTCGACAGATTACGAGCAGTACTTC.

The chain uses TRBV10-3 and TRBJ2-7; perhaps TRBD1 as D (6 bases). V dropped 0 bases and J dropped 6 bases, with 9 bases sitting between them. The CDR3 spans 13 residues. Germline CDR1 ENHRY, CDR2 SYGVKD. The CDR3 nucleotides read TGTGCCATCAGTGAGTCCAGGGGTGGCGAGCAGTACTTC. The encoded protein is CAISESRGGEQYF.

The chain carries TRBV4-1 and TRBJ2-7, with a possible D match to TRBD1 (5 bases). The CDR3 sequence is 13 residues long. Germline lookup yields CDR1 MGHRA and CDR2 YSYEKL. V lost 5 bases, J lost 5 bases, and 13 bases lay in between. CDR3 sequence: CASSWSQGDEQYF. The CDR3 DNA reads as TGCGCCAGCAGCTGGTCCCAAGGGGACGAGCAGTACTTC.

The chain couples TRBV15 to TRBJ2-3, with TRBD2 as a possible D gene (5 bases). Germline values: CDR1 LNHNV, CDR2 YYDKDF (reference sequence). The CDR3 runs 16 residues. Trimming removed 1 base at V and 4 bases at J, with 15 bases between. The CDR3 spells CATSRGASFRADTQYF. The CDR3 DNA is TGTGCCACCAGCAGAGGGGCTAGCTTCCGGGCAGATACGCAGTATTTT. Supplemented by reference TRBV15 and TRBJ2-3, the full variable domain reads DAMVIQNPRYQVTQFGKPVTLSCSQTLNHNVMYWYQQKSSQAPKLLFHYYDKDFNNEADTPDNFQSRRPNTSFCFLDIRSPGLGDTAMYLCATSRGASFRADTQYFGPGTRLTVL.

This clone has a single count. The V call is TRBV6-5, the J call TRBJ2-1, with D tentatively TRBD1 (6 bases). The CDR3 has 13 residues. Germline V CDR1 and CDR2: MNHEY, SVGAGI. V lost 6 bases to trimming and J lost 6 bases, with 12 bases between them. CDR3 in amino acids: CASRPTGSNEQFF. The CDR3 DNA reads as TGTGCCAGCAGACCTACAGGGAGCAATGAGCAGTTCTTC.

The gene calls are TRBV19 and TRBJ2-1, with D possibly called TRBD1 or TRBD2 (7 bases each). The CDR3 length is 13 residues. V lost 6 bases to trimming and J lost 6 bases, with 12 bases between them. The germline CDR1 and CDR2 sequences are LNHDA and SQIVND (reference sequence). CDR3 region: CASSRGGINEQFF. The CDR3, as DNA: TGTGCCAGTAGCAGGGGGGGAATCAATGAGCAGTTCTTC.